This entry lists 3 T cell receptor beta chains sequenced from one sample in a study of metastatic and nonmetastatic thyroid tumors. Ahead of thyroid surgery, no patient had received treatment of any kind. TCRdb re-analyzed the PCR reads through MiXCR. The table has 25,000 to 30,000 clones, under 25% seen once. The material sequenced was blood. Receptors originate from a female donor with papillary thyroid cancer or a benign thyroid nodule (not recorded which). Some clones in this sample may be carry-over from other donors' samples.

The CDR3 DNA sequence: TGTGCCAGTAGTAGACAGGGGGCTGACTACGAGCAGTACTTC. The encoded protein is CASSRQGADYEQYF. This chain uses TRBV19 with TRBJ2-7, with TRBD1 identical over 10 bases. This CDR3 has 14 amino acids. J lost 3 bases, V lost 4 bases, and 3 bases had no gene match. Germline assignment: CDR1 LNHDA and CDR2 SQIVND (reference sequence).

This clone is medium-sized. The CDR3 nucleotides are TGTGCCAGCACCCCGCGAGGGGATGACGCGGATACGCAGTATTTT. Translating gives CASTPRGDDADTQYF. The chain links TRBV11-3 to TRBJ2-3; D is perhaps TRBD1 or TRBD2 (5 bases each). The CDR3 is 15 amino acids. The V end lost 7 bases, the J end lost 6 bases, and 20 bases lay between the germline ends. CDR1 is SGHNT, CDR2 YENEEA, per germline.

This clone was seen ten or more times. This chain joins TRBV20-1 and TRBJ2-1; possibly TRBD2 for D (6 bases). This CDR3 has 16 residues. The V end lost 5 bases, the J end lost 0 bases, and 17 bases lay between the germline ends. Per germline, CDR1 DFQATT and CDR2 SNEGSKA (reference sequence). The CDR3 here is CSAGSSSASSYNEQFF. The DNA of the CDR3 is TGCAGTGCTGGATCTTCTAGCGCCAGCTCCTACAATGAGCAGTTCTTC.